The 27 T cell receptor beta chains presented below share a single source sample, sequenced in a study of blood T cell repertoires in COVID-19. Clones were sequenced by immunoSEQ multiplex PCR, and TCRdb holds only the in-frame ones, with some missing. The sample holds over 250,000 clones, around 90% seen once. Sequenced input: peripheral blood. These receptors were obtained from a man aged 50 to 60 with acute or convalescent COVID-19.

This clone occurred once. This chain uses TRBV30 with TRBJ1-4, with 9 bases identical to TRBD1. Looked up from germline, CDR1 is GTSNPN and CDR2 is SVGIG (reference sequence). Trimming at V came to 4 bases and at J to 11 bases, leaving 8 bases not matched to a gene. The CDR3 consists of 13 residues. The CDR3 sequence is CAWTGQGVVKLFF. The CDR3 DNA reads as TGTGCCTGGACGGGACAGGGAGTGGTGAAACTGTTTTTT.

The genes are TRBV7-9 and TRBJ1-5, with D possibly TRBD1 on 6 matching bases. CDR3 length: 16 residues. V lost 4 bases, J lost 1 base, and 14 bases lay in between. In germline, CDR1 is SEHNR, CDR2 FQNEAQ (reference sequence). CDR3 sequence: CASSWSGARSNQPQHF. The CDR3, as DNA: TGTGCCAGCAGCTGGTCAGGGGCCCGAAGCAATCAGCCCCAGCATTTT.

The chain is built from TRBV27 and TRBJ1-5; D gene uncertain. Per the germline V gene, CDR1 is MNHEY and CDR2 is SMNVEV (reference sequence). CDR3 size: 15 residues. V was pared by 6 bases and J by 0 bases, with 12 bases between. As DNA, the CDR3 is TGTGCCAGCAGCATCGGTGTCATTAGCAATCAGCCCCAGCATTTT. Translation gives CASSIGVISNQPQHF.

The V call is TRBV15, the J call TRBJ2-7; 12 bases line up with TRBD2. The germline V gene encodes CDR1 LNHNV and CDR2 YYDKDF (reference sequence). CDR3 length equals 16 residues. Losses at the gene ends were 0 bases for V and 6 bases for J; bases not matched to a gene: 6. In nucleotides, the CDR3 is TGTGCCACCAGCAGAGATCTAGCGGGGGGGGCAGGCGAGCAGTACTTC. Protein: CATSRDLAGGAGEQYF.

V usage is TRBV12-2 and J usage is TRBJ2-7; the D segment call TRBD2 is taken from the table without a DNA check. TRBV12-2 is a pseudogene. The CDR3 runs 15 residues. This CDR3 is CASRPGGMAAYEQYF. CDR3 DNA: TGTGCAAGTCGCCCGGGGGGCATGGCCGCTTACGAGCAGTACTTC.

V and J are TRBV11-2 and TRBJ2-2; D may be TRBD2 (5 bases). V was trimmed by 2 bases and J by 6 bases, leaving 10 bases between them. Germline lookup yields CDR1 SGHAT and CDR2 FQNNGV. This CDR3 is built from 14 residues. The CDR3 reads CASSLNHGAGELFF. In DNA, the CDR3 is TGTGCCAGCAGCTTAAATCACGGGGCCGGGGAGCTGTTTTTT. Variable domain in full (rest from reference TRBV11-2 and TRBJ2-2): EAGVAQSPRYKIIEKRQSVAFWCNPISGHATLYWYQQILGQGPKLLIQFQNNGVVDDSQLPKDRFSAERLKGVDSTLKIQPAKLEDSAVYLCASSLNHGAGELFFGEGSRLTVL.

Here the CDR3 reads CASSQDWPGLSYEQYF. The CDR3 DNA reads as TGCGCCAGCAGCCAAGATTGGCCAGGGCTAAGCTACGAGCAGTACTTC. The genes are TRBV4-1 and TRBJ2-7; tentatively, D is TRBD1 (5 bases). The germline V gene has CDR1 MGHRA and CDR2 YSYEKL. The CDR3 has 16 residues. The V end lost 0 bases, the J end lost 3 bases, and 15 bases lay between the germline ends.

The chain has TRBV7-3 and TRBJ2-5; D possibly corresponds to TRBD1 (5 bases). Germline V lookup: CDR1 SGHTA, CDR2 FQGTGA. V dropped 3 bases and J dropped 2 bases, with 7 bases sitting between them. This CDR3 has 13 residues. The CDR3 sequence is CASSLTVQETQYF. The CDR3 DNA follows: TGTGCCAGCAGCTTGACAGTTCAAGAGACCCAGTACTTC.

This chain links TRBV4-2 with TRBJ2-3; 7 bases are shared with TRBD2. Germline trimming cut 0 bases from V and 2 bases from J; bases unmatched to any gene: 2. The CDR3 length is 15 residues. Germline V gives CDR1 LGHNA, CDR2 YNFKEQ. CDR3: CASSQDSGFTDTQYF. The CDR3 nucleotides read TGTGCCAGCAGCCAAGATAGCGGGTTCACAGATACGCAGTATTTT.

This chain connects TRBV2 to TRBJ1-4, with TRBD1 as a possible D gene (5 bases). Germline CDR1 SNHLY, CDR2 FYNNEI. The ends were cut back, 7 bases at V and 8 bases at J, with 11 bases in the middle. The CDR3 contains 12 residues. The CDR3 protein is CASKGDGEKLFF. The CDR3, as DNA: TGTGCCAGCAAAGGGGATGGAGAAAAACTGTTTTTT.

The rearrangement joins TRBV19 to TRBJ2-1; 12 bases fit TRBD1. Looked up from germline, CDR1 is LNHDA and CDR2 is SQIVND (reference sequence). The CDR3 is made up of 15 amino acids. V lost 5 bases and J lost 7; bases outside the gene matches: 6. CDR3 residues: CASSGRDRGRNEQFF. In DNA form, the CDR3 reads TGTGCCAGTAGTGGCCGGGACAGGGGGCGTAATGAGCAGTTCTTC.

The chain uses TRBV9 and TRBJ1-1; no clear D gene. Germline loops: CDR1 SGDLS, CDR2 YYNGEE. Trimming stripped 0 bases from V and 1 base from J, with 4 bases between. The CDR3 totals 13 residues. The CDR3 DNA reads as TGTGCCAGCAGCGTAGCCTGGAACACTGAAGCTTTCTTT. This codes for CASSVAWNTEAFF.

This rearrangement joins TRBV6-5 to TRBJ1-5; 8 nucleotides match TRBD1. V lost 7 bases, J lost 9 bases, and 14 bases stayed unmatched. The CDR3 has 15 amino acids. Germline V gene sequence: CDR1 MNHEY, CDR2 SVGAGI. This chain's CDR3 is CASNPIGQGGSPQHF. The CDR3 DNA reads as TGTGCCAGCAACCCCATAGGACAGGGCGGCTCGCCCCAGCATTTT.

V is TRBV5-1 and J is TRBJ1-5; possible D gene TRBD1, 6 bases. Trimming took off 0 bases at V and 2 bases at J, with 9 bases between the two ends. Germline CDR1 reads SGHRS; CDR2 reads YFSETQ. The CDR3 runs 15 residues. As DNA, the CDR3 is TGCGCCAGCAGCTTGGCGGCAGGGGGCAATCAGCCCCAGCATTTT. It translates to CASSLAAGGNQPQHF.

Concerning this clone itself: This specimen includes other DNA sequences encoding the same CDR3. The rearrangement uses TRBV3-1 (or the pseudogene TRBV3-2) and TRBJ2-2; D not resolved. Germline values: CDR1 LGHDT, CDR2 YNNKEL (reference sequence). The V end was cut by 1 base, the J end by 8 bases, with 2 bases between. The CDR3 contains 11 residues. The DNA for the CDR3 is TGTGCCAGCAGCCAAGCTGGGGAGCTGTTTTTT. Encoded protein: CASSQAGELFF.

V usage is TRBV12-2 and J usage is TRBJ1-2; the DNA was not used to check the table's D call, TRBD1. TRBV12-2 is an annotated pseudogene. This CDR3 region has 15 residues. Here the CDR3 reads CASRLVGHRAHGYTF. The CDR3 DNA sequence: TGTGCAAGTCGCTTAGTCGGACACAGAGCCCATGGCTACACCTTC.

The rearrangement joins TRBV24-1 to TRBJ1-2; D is unresolved. CDR1 is KGHDR, CDR2 SFDVKD, per germline. The CDR3 is made up of 13 amino acids. V dropped 2 bases and J dropped 0 bases, with 3 bases sitting between them. CDR3 sequence (DNA): TGTGCCACCAGTGATTCCACTAACTATGGCTACACCTTC. It encodes CATSDSTNYGYTF.

V is TRBV7-8 and J is TRBJ1-5; a possible D gene is TRBD1 (6 bases). CDR3 length equals 16 residues. CDR1 and CDR2 from the germline V gene are SGHVS and FQNEAQ. V gave up 2 bases and J gave up 3 bases, with 14 bases separating them. CDR3 coding DNA: TGTGCCAGCAGCTTATCTCAACAGGGCAACAATCAGCCCCAGCATTTT. Encoded protein: CASSLSQQGNNQPQHF. Based on the CDR3 plus reference TRBV7-8 and TRBJ1-5, the full variable domain is GAGVSQSPRYKVAKRGQDVALRCDPISGHVSLFWYQQALGQGPEFLTYFQNEAQLDKSGLPSDRFFAERPEGSVSTLKIQRTQQEDSAVYLCASSLSQQGNNQPQHFGDGTRLSIL.

CDR3 bases: TGTGCCAGCAGCCGAGTAGATCAGCCCCAGCATTTT. Residues: CASSRVDQPQHF. The J gene is TRBJ1-5, the V gene TRBV6-6, with D unclear. This CDR3 has 12 residues. The V and J ends lost 6 bases and 5 bases respectively, with 8 bases between them. The germline V gene encodes CDR1 MNHNY and CDR2 SVGAGI (reference sequence).

The chain links TRBV19 to TRBJ1-5; D is unresolved. Germline V gene sequence: CDR1 LNHDA, CDR2 SQIVND (reference sequence). V was pared by 5 bases and J by 7 bases, with 9 bases between. The CDR3 has 12 residues. The CDR3 loop reads CASSPPRQPQHF. The CDR3 DNA is TGTGCCAGTAGTCCCCCCAGACAGCCCCAGCATTTT.

This chain connects TRBV5-1 to TRBJ1-2; D gene unclear. Germline CDR1 is SGHRS and CDR2 is YFSETQ. With 4 bases removed from V and 3 bases from J, the gap between germline ends came to 19 bases. This CDR3 contains 16 residues. The CDR3 nucleotides read TGCGCCAGCAGCCGCGGGCTTAGTGTACGTGACTATGGCTACACCTTC. It specifies CASSRGLSVRDYGYTF.

This clone was found once. CDR3 amino acids: CATTLFGQGNSPLHF. The CDR3 DNA reads as TGTGCCACCACCCTTTTTGGGCAGGGTAATTCACCCCTCCACTTT. The rearrangement links TRBV24-1 to TRBJ1-6; D might be TRBD1 (5 bases). Germline lookup yields CDR1 KGHDR and CDR2 SFDVKD. V was shortened by 8 bases and J by 6 bases, with 16 bases between the two germline ends. The CDR3 loop spans 15 amino acids.

The chain carries TRBV25-1 and TRBJ1-2; 9 nucleotides line up with TRBD1. The germline V gene encodes CDR1 MGHDK and CDR2 SYGVNS. This CDR3 has 14 residues. V shed 6 bases, J shed 7 bases, and the junction held 9 bases outside the gene matches. CDR3 nucleotides: TGTGCCAGCAGGCCGCCGGGACAGGGCCCTGGCTACACCTTC. This encodes CASRPPGQGPGYTF.

The chain links TRBV7-9 to TRBJ2-3, with D uncertain. Trimming stripped 5 bases from V and 0 bases from J, with 9 bases between. Germline V CDR1 and CDR2: SEHNR, FQNEAQ (reference sequence). The CDR3 length is 14 residues. CDR3 region: CASSRSESTDTQYF. The CDR3 DNA follows: TGTGCCAGCAGCCGGTCGGAGAGCACAGATACGCAGTATTTT.

CDR3 nucleotide sequence: TGTGCCAGCAGCGAACAGGGTAGGACTGAAGCTTTCTTT. This translates into CASSEQGRTEAFF. V and J are TRBV5-5 and TRBJ1-1; tentatively, D is TRBD1 (6 bases). The CDR3 loop spans 13 amino acids. CDR1 is SGHKS, CDR2 YYEKEE, per germline (reference sequence). The V gene lost 4 bases and the J gene lost 5 bases, with 12 bases spanning the gap.

V and J are TRBV12-3 or TRBV12-4 and TRBJ2-5; no clear D. Trimming took 1 base from V and 5 from J, leaving 8 bases between them. The CDR3 is 13 amino acids. CDR3 in DNA: TGTGCCAGCAGTTTAGATCCCGAGGAGACCCAGTACTTC. Translated, it gives CASSLDPEETQYF.

The rearrangement links TRBV5-1 to TRBJ2-7; D possibly corresponds to TRBD1 (6 bases). Between the trimmed V and J ends, which lost 3 bases and 6 bases, there was a span of 25 bases. CDR3 size: 17 residues. CDR1 is SGHRS and CDR2 is YFSETQ in the germline V gene. CDR3 residues: CASSSTGTRWTPSEQYF. The CDR3 coding sequence is TGCGCCAGCAGCTCGACAGGCACCCGATGGACACCAAGCGAGCAGTACTTC.